Listed below are T cell receptor beta chains from one sample, sequenced in a study of a mutant IDH1 vaccine in newly diagnosed glioma. The protocol was immunoSEQ multiplex PCR, while the TCRdb copy is restricted to in-frame clones and leaves out a portion. The table shows tens of thousands of clones, with roughly 80% occurring only once. Antigen specificity for these receptors is unknown. The specimen comprised PBMCs, sampled from a glioma patient whose treatment included an IDH1 peptide vaccine. The receptor source for this set is a man aged 50-59 years with glioma. Both conserved end residues are part of each CDR3. Fields, in order: V gene, clone size, J gene, D gene, CDR3 DNA, CDR3 protein. A D gene is named only where the DNA matches it firmly. Clone sizes are given selectively: once, few, many, or a class where the clone is expanded.

>TRBV5-1|NA|TRBJ1-6|NA
TGCGCCAGCAGCTTGGACCCGGGTGCGAATTCACCCCTCCACTTT
CASSLDPGANSPLHF
>TRBV10-3|NA|TRBJ1-1|NA
TGTGCCATCAGTGGGGGATCTATGAACACTGAAGCTTTCTTT
CAISGGSMNTEAFF
>TRBV5-6|NA|TRBJ2-5|NA
TGTGCCAGCAGGGGTGATCCGCGGGGAGAGACCCAGTACTTC
CASRGDPRGETQYF
>TRBV2|NA|TRBJ1-1|NA
TGTGCCAGCAAGGGGGGTGCGGACACTTCTACTGAAGCTTTCTTT
CASKGGADTSTEAFF
>TRBV2|NA|TRBJ2-5|TRBD2
TGTGCCAGCAGTGGAGCTAGCGGGGGGTCAGAGACCCAGTACTTC
CASSGASGGSETQYF
>TRBV18|once|TRBJ2-7|TRBD1
TGTGCCAGCTCACCCCCCGCAGGGGGCCGGAACGAGCAGTACTTC
CASSPPAGGRNEQYF
>TRBV7-2|NA|TRBJ1-3|NA
TGTGCCAGCAGCCTGACGGGGAACACCATATATTTT
CASSLTGNTIYF
>TRBV29-1|NA|TRBJ2-3|TRBD1
TGCAGCGTTGAAAGAGGACAGGGGCCGGGGGATACGCAGTATTTT
CSVERGQGPGDTQYF
>TRBV7-2|NA|TRBJ2-2|NA
TGTGCCAGCAGCTACGGACAGACCGGGGAGCTGTTTTTT
CASSYGQTGELFF
>TRBV2|NA|TRBJ2-2|TRBD1
TGTGCCAGCAAGGACAGGGGAAACACCGGGGAGCTGTTTTTT
CASKDRGNTGELFF
>TRBV19|few|TRBJ2-7|NA
TGTGCCAGTAGTATAGGATGGACCTCGCGGGACGAGCAGTACTTC
CASSIGWTSRDEQYF
>TRBV7-7|NA|TRBJ2-1|NA
TGTGCCAGCAGCTTAACCCGAGCTATCTATGAGCAGTTCTTC
CASSLTRAIYEQFF
>TRBV2|NA|TRBJ2-7|NA
TGTGCCAGCAGTGATCCTGGAAGAGTTACCTACGAGCAGTACTTC
CASSDPGRVTYEQYF
>TRBV6-4|NA|TRBJ2-2|TRBD2
TGTGCCAGCAGTGACGGGGGGGCCGGGGAGCTGTTTTTT
CASSDGGAGELFF
>TRBV4-3|few|TRBJ1-2|NA
TGCGCCAGCAGCCAAGGGCGGACAGCCATCTATGGCTACACCTTC
CASSQGRTAIYGYTF
>TRBV7-9|NA|TRBJ1-1|NA
TGTGCCAGCAGCTCCCATGACGGCACTGAAGCTTTCTTT
CASSSHDGTEAFF
>TRBV4-1|NA|TRBJ2-1|TRBD2
TGCGCCAGCAGCCAAGAGGGGACTAGCTATAATGAGCAGTTCTTC
CASSQEGTSYNEQFF
>TRBV6-5|once|TRBJ2-3|NA
TGTGCCAGCAGTTGGAGGGGGCGCCGGTCAGATACGCAGTATTTT
CASSWRGRRSDTQYF
>TRBV6-1|NA|TRBJ2-5|NA
TGTGCCAGCAGAAAGGAGACCCAGTACTTC
CASRKETQYF
>TRBV19|NA|TRBJ1-4|NA
TGTGCCAGTAGTTTGGGGGCTAATGAAAAACTGTTTTTT
CASSLGANEKLFF
>TRBV11-2|NA|TRBJ2-7|NA
TGTGCCAGCAGCTTGGATAGCCTCGGGGAGCAGTACTTC
CASSLDSLGEQYF
>TRBV5-1|NA|TRBJ2-5|NA
TGCGCCCCAGGGGGGGAGCGGGAGACCCAGTACTTC
CAPGGERETQYF
>TRBV2|NA|TRBJ2-2|NA
TGTGCCAGCAGTGAGGAGAGGCTTGGGACCGGGGAGCTGTTTTTT
CASSEERLGTGELFF
>TRBV2|once|TRBJ1-2|NA
TGTGCCAGCAAGGGCCGCTACTATGGCTACACCTTC
CASKGRYYGYTF
>TRBV7-2|NA|TRBJ1-2|TRBD1
TGTGCCAGCAGCCCCTCGACAGGGAACTACGGCTACACCTTC
CASSPSTGNYGYTF
>TRBV6-4|NA|TRBJ2-5|NA
TGTGCCAGCAGTGACTCAGCGCAAGAGACCCAGTACTTC
CASSDSAQETQYF
>TRBV5-4|NA|TRBJ2-3|NA
TGTGCCAGCAGCTTGGGACAGCCATCGGATACGCAGTATTTT
CASSLGQPSDTQYF
>TRBV5-1|NA|TRBJ1-2|NA
TGCGCCAGCAGCTTGGAACGGGCCAACTATGGCTACACCTTC
CASSLERANYGYTF
>TRBV7-2|NA|TRBJ2-3|TRBD2
TGTGCCAGCAGTCGCCTAGCGGGAGATCTCACAGATACGCAGTATTTT
CASSRLAGDLTDTQYF
>TRBV7-3|NA|TRBJ1-5|NA
TGTGCCAGCAGCGAGCAGAGCAATCAGCCCCAGCATTTT
CASSEQSNQPQHF
>TRBV6-5|once|TRBJ2-1|NA
TGTGCCAGCAGTTACTCTTCTCGGGACCTCTACAATGAGCAGTTCTTC
CASSYSSRDLYNEQFF
>TRBV2|NA|TRBJ2-1|TRBD2
TGTGCCAGCAGTGACCCTAGCGGGTTCTACAATGAGCAGTTCTTC
CASSDPSGFYNEQFF
>TRBV18|NA|TRBJ2-1|NA
TGTGCCAGCTCACCAGGACTCTCTCGGGGTGAGCAGTTCTTC
CASSPGLSRGEQFF
>TRBV7-9|NA|TRBJ2-7|TRBD2
TGTGCCAGCAGCCAGGGAGGGATCTACGAGCAGTACTTC
CASSQGGIYEQYF
>TRBV7-8|NA|TRBJ2-7|NA
TGTGCCAGCAGCTTAGCGCCGGGACCAGCCTACGAGCAGTACTTC
CASSLAPGPAYEQYF
>TRBV28|NA|TRBJ1-1|NA
TGTGCCAGCAGTTTGGTCGGGCACACTGAAGCTTTCTTT
CASSLVGHTEAFF
>TRBV2|NA|TRBJ1-6|NA
TGTGCCAGCATAAGGGAAGAAGGGTCACCCCTCCACTTT
CASIREEGSPLHF
>TRBV6-4|once|TRBJ1-1|NA
TGTGCCAGCAGTGACGGCAGGGGTACTGAAGCTTTCTTT
CASSDGRGTEAFF
>TRBV10-3|NA|TRBJ2-1|NA
TGTGCCACCAGATCCCGGGACGTGACCTACAATGAGCAGTTCTTC
CATRSRDVTYNEQFF
>TRBV30|NA|TRBJ1-1|NA
TGTGCCTGCCTGACAGGAGACACTGAAGCTTTCTTT
CACLTGDTEAFF
>TRBV7-6|NA|TRBJ1-6|NA
TGTGCCAGCAGCCTGGCAGGAGGGAATTCACCCCTCCACTTT
CASSLAGGNSPLHF
>TRBV28|NA|TRBJ2-1|TRBD1
TGTGCCAGCACGGGACAGCCCAATGAGCAGTTCTTC
CASTGQPNEQFF
>TRBV4-3|NA|TRBJ2-7|NA
TGCGCCAGCAGCCAAGGAGCACAGACTAACTACGAGCAGTACTTC
CASSQGAQTNYEQYF
>TRBV29-1|few|TRBJ2-2|TRBD2
TGCAGCGTAAAGCTAGCGGGAGGCACCATCGGGGAGCTGTTTTTT
CSVKLAGGTIGELFF
>TRBV5-4|NA|TRBJ2-5|NA
TGTGCCAGCAGTCAGGGGGGCGAAGAGACCCAGTACTTC
CASSQGGEETQYF
>TRBV19|NA|TRBJ1-5|NA
TGTGCCAGTAGTATGGGGGGTCGACAGCCCCAGCATTTT
CASSMGGRQPQHF
>TRBV5-1|NA|TRBJ1-1|NA
TGCGCCAGCAGGACTACGGGGGGGATCCAAAAAGCTTTCTTT
CASRTTGGIQKAFF
>TRBV5-1|NA|TRBJ2-1|NA
TGCGCCAGCAGCTTAGGCAGCAACACCAATGAGCAGTTCTTC
CASSLGSNTNEQFF
>TRBV9|once|TRBJ1-2|NA
TGTGCCAGCAGCGTAGTTCCAGCGCGTCTTAACTATGGCTACACCTTC
CASSVVPARLNYGYTF